This entry concerns a single TCR beta chain. What it binds is not known. The CDR3 is 14 residues long. Deletions cut 0 bases from V and 7 bases from J, with 7 bases between. Per the germline V gene, CDR1 is LGHNA and CDR2 is YSLEER. This sample was included in a study of identical twins. Broader study findings: Not following the same donors, the study drew its conclusions from cross-sectional statistical analysis.

A universal primer site was added by template switching, and unique molecular identifiers were carried by the cDNA. TCRdb redid the calling of the 5' RACE reads with MiXCR, one entry per CDR3 protein. The sample includes some 500,000 distinct CDR3 sequences, 13% to 15% seen only once; the top ten take 0.4% to 0.55%. This sample also appeared in a second study, on yellow fever vaccine responses in identical twins.

The source of this sequence is a woman under 30 in good health. Input material: CD4+ T cells sorted from blood. V gene TRBV4-3 combines with J gene TRBJ1-6; unclear D gene. CDR3 sequence (DNA): TGCGCCAGCAGCCAAGAGTCTGGGAATTCACCCCTCCACTTT. It is translated as CASSQESGNSPLHF.